The present T cell receptor beta chain was sequenced within a study of blood T cell repertoires in COVID-19. Study context: Acute-phase and convalescent COVID-19 samples originated in the United States, Italy and Spain. Nucleic acid was either cDNA or gDNA, and it came from T cells, B-cell-depleted T cells, or PBMCs.

Original data processing: Amplification with reference gene primers provided the estimates of nucleated cell counts. Sequencing was performed with immunoSEQ multiplex PCR; in TCRdb, only in-frame clones are kept and a portion is missing. That table is the source of V, J and clone size, and D and trimming were worked out from the DNA. This sample has 95,000 to 120,000 clones; approximately 84% occur once, and the top ten carry 1.5% to 1.9%. CDR3 length: 15 amino acids. Deletions cut 0 bases from V and 4 bases from J, with 12 bases between. The germline CDR1 and CDR2 sequences are MNHEY and SVGAGI. Sequencing was carried out using peripheral blood. This sequence was found in a man over 45 with acute or convalescent COVID-19. The rearrangement links TRBV6-5 to TRBJ1-1; D unclear. The CDR3 region has the DNA TGTGCCAGCAGTTACTCGACACTCCGGGGCACTGAAGCTTTCTTT. It yields the protein CASSYSTLRGTEAFF.